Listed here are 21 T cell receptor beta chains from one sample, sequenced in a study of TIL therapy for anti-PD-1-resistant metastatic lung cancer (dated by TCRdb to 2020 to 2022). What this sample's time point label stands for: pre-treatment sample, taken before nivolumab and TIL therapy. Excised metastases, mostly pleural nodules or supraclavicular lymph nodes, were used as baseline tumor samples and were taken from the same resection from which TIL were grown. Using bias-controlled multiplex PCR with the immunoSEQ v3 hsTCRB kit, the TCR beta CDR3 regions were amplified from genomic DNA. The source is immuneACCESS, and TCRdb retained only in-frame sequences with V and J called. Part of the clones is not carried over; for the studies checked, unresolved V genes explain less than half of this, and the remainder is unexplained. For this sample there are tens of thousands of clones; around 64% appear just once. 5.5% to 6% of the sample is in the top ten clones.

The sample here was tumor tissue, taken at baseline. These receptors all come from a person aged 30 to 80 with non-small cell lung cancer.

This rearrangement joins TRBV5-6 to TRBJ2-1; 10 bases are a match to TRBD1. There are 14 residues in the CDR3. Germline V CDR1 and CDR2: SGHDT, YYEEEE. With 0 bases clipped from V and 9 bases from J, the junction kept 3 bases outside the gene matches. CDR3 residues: CASSLGTGGTEQFF. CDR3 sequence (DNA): TGTGCCAGCAGCTTGGGGACAGGGGGTACTGAGCAGTTCTTC. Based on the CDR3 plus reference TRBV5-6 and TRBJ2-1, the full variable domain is DAGVTQSPTHLIKTRGQQVTLRCSPKSGHDTVSWYQQALGQGPQFIFQYYEEEERQRGNFPDRFSGHQFPNYSSELNVNALLLGDSALYLCASSLGTGGTEQFFGPGTRLTVL.

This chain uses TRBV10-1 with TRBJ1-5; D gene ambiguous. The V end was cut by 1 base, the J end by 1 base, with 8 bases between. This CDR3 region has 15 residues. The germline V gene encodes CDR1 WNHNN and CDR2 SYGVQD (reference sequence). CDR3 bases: TGCGCCAGCAGTGAGTTTCTCCTCAGCAATCAGCCCCAGCATTTT. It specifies CASSEFLLSNQPQHF.

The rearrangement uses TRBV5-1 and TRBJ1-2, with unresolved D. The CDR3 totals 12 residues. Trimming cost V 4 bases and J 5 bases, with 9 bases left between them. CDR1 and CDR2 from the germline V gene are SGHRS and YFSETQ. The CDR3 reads CASSLAGYGYTF. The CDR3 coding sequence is TGCGCCAGCAGCCTCGCGGGGTATGGCTACACCTTC.

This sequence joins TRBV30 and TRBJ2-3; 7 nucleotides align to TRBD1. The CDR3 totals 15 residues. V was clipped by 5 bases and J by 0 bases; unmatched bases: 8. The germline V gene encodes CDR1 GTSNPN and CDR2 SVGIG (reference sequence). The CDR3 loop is CAWDSGQSSTDTQYF. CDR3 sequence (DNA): TGTGCCTGGGACTCGGGACAGTCTAGCACAGATACGCAGTATTTT. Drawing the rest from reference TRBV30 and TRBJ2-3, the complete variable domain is SQTIHQWPATLVQPVGSPLSLECTVEGTSNPNLYWYRQAAGRGLQLLFYSVGIGQISSEVPQNLSASRPQDRQFILSSKKLLLSDSGFYLCAWDSGQSSTDTQYFGPGTRLTVL.

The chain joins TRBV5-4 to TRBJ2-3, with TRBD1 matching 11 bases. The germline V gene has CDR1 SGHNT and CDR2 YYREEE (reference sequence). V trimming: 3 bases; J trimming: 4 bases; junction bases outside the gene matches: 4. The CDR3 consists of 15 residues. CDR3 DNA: TGTGCCAGCAGCTCGGACAGGGGGCACGCAGATACGCAGTATTTT. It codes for CASSSDRGHADTQYF.

CDR3 DNA sequence: TGTGCCAGCAGCTTGGAAGGGGGCGCATGGGGTAACTATGGCTACACCTTC. This encodes CASSLEGGAWGNYGYTF. The V call is TRBV7-9, the J call TRBJ1-2, with 7 bases aligning to TRBD1. The CDR3 has 17 residues. Germline assignment: CDR1 SEHNR and CDR2 FQNEAQ (reference sequence). The junction had 11 bases not matched to a gene; V was cut back by 3 bases and J by 1 base.

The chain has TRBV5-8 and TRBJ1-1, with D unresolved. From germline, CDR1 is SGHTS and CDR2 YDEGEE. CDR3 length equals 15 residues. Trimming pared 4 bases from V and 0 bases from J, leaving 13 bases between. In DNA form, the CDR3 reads TGTGCCAGCAGCCCCAGGCCCGTGATGAACACTGAAGCTTTCTTT. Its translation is CASSPRPVMNTEAFF. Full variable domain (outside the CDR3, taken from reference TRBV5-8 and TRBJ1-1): EAGVTQSPTHLIKTRGQQATLRCSPISGHTSVYWYQQALGLGLQFLLWYDEGEERNRGNFPPRFSGRQFPNYSSELNVNALELEDSALYLCASSPRPVMNTEAFFGQGTRLTVV.

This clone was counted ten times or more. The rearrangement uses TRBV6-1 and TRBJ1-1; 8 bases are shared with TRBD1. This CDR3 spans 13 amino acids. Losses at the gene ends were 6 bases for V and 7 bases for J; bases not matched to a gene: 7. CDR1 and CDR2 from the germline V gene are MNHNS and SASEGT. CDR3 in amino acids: CASSTGGLGEAFF. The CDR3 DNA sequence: TGTGCCAGCAGCACAGGGGGTCTTGGTGAAGCTTTCTTT.

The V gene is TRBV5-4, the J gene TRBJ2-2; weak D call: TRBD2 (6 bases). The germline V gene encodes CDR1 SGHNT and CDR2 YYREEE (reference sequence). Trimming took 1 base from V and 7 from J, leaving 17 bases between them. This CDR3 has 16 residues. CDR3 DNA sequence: TGTGCCAGCAGCTTGCCCGGGACTGGGGCCGGCGGGGAGCTGTTTTTT. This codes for CASSLPGTGAGGELFF.

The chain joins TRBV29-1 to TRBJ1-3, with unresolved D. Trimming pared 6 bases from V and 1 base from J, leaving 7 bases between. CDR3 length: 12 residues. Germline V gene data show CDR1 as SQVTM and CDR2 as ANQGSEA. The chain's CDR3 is CSVRKSGNTIYF. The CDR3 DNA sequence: TGCAGCGTCCGGAAGTCTGGAAACACCATATATTTT.

CDR3 DNA: TGTGCCAGCAGTTTTGTCGCGGGGCGGAGGGAGCAGTACTTC. Encoded protein: CASSFVAGRREQYF. This rearrangement joins TRBV28 to TRBJ2-7; the D gene is possibly TRBD2 (6 bases). Germline V CDR1 and CDR2: MDHEN, SYDVKM. This CDR3 comprises 14 residues. V lost 3 bases to trimming and J lost 7 bases, with 16 bases between them.

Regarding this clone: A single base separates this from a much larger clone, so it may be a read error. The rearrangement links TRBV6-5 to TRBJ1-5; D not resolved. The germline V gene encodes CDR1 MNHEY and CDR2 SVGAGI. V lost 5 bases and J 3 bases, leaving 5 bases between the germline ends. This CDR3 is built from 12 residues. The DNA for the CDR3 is TGTGCCAGCAGTCCGGACAATCAGCCCCAGCATTTT. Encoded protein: CASSPDNQPQHF.

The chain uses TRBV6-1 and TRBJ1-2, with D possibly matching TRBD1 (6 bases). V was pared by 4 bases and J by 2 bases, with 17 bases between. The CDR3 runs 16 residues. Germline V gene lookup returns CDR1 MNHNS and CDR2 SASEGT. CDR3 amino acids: CASSGGGTRENYGYTF. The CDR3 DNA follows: TGTGCCAGCAGTGGGGGGGGGACAAGGGAAAACTATGGCTACACCTTC.

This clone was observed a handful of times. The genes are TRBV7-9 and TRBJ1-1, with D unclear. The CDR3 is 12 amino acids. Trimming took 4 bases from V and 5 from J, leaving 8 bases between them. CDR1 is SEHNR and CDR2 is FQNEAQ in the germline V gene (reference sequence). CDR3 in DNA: TGTGCCAGCAGCTGGGTGGGGACTGAAGCTTTCTTT. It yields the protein CASSWVGTEAFF. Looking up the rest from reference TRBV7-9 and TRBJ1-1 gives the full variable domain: DTGVSQNPRHKITKRGQNVTFRCDPISEHNRLYWYRQTLGQGPEFLTYFQNEAQLEKSRLLSDRFSAERPKGSFSTLEIQRTEQGDSAMYLCASSWVGTEAFFGQGTRLTVV.

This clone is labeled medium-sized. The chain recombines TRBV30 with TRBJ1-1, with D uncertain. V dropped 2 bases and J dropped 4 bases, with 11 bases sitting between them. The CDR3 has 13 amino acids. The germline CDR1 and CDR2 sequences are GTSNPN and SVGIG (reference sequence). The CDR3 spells CAWSLSRSTEAFF. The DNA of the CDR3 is TGTGCCTGGAGTTTGAGCCGGAGCACTGAAGCTTTCTTT.

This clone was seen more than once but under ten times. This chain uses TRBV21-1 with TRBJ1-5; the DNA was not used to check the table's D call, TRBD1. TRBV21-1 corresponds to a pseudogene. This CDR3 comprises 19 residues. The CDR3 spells CASSLTPQGATHSNQPQHF. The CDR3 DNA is TGTGCCAGCAGCCTTACCCCACAGGGGGCGACCCATAGCAATCAGCCCCAGCATTTT.

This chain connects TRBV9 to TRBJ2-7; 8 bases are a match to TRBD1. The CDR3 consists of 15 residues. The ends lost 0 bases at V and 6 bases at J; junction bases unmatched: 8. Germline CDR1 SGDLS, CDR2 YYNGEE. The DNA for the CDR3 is TGTGCCAGCAGCGTAGAACCCGGACAGGGATCCGAGCAGTACTTC. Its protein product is CASSVEPGQGSEQYF. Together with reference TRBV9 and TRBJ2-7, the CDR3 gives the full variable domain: DSGVTQTPKHLITATGQRVTLRCSPRSGDLSVYWYQQSLDQGLQFLIQYYNGEERAKGNILERFSAQQFPDLHSELNLSSLELGDSALYFCASSVEPGQGSEQYFGPGTRLTVT.

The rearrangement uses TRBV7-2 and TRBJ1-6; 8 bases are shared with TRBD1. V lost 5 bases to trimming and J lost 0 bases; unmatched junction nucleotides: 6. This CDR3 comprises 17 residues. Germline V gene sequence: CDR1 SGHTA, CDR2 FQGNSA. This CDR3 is CASSPGTGGSYNSPLHF. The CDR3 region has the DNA TGTGCCAGCAGCCCGGGGACAGGCGGCTCCTATAATTCACCCCTCCACTTT.

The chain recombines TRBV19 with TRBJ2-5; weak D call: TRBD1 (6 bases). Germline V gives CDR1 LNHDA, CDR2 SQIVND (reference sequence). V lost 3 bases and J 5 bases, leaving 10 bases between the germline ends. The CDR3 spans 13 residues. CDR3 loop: CASSIQGKETQYF. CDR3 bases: TGTGCCAGTAGTATCCAGGGGAAGGAGACCCAGTACTTC. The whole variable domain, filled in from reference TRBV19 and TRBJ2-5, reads DGGITQSPKYLFRKEGQNVTLSCEQNLNHDAMYWYRQDPGQGLRLIYYSQIVNDFQKGDIAEGYSVSREKKESFPLTVTSAQKNPTAFYLCASSIQGKETQYFGPGTRLLVL.

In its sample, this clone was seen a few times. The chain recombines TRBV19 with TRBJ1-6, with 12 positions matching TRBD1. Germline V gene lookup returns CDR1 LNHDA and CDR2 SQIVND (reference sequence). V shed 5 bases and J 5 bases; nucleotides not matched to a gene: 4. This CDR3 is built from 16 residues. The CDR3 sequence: CASSLGQGANNSPLHF. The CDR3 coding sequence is TGTGCCAGTAGTCTGGGACAGGGGGCCAATAATTCACCCCTCCACTTT.

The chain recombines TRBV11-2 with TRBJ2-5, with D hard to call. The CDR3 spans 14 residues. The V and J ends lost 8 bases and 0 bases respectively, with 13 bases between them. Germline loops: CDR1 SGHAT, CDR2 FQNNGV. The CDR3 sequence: CASPPDGYQETQYF. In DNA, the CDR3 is TGTGCCAGCCCCCCGGACGGCTACCAAGAGACCCAGTACTTC.